This TCR beta chain was recorded in a study of cytomegalovirus exposure and HLA in healthy donors. With 2 bases removed from V and 7 bases from J, the gap between germline ends came to 21 bases. The germline V gene encodes CDR1 MDHEN and CDR2 SYDVKM. This CDR3 spans 17 amino acids. Some clones are missing from TCRdb's copy, which holds only in-frame ones; the method was immunoSEQ multiplex PCR. The data hold about 250,000 clones, with roughly 90% observed a single time. The receptor's source is a man aged 18 to 29 in good health and CMV-seropositive. The chain recombines TRBV28 with TRBJ1-5; D gene ambiguous. Sequenced sample: PBMCs. Here the CDR3 DNA reads TGTGCCAGCAGTTTAAAGGGTGGCCGTCCATTCGGACAGCCCCAGCATTTT. As protein: CASSLKGGRPFGQPQHF.